These 30 T cell receptor beta chains were all obtained from the same sample, sequenced in a study of T cell responses to AZD1222 COVID-19 vaccine (dated by TCRdb to the early 2020s). The time point label, read with the paper, signifies: baseline before first vaccination. What this sample's treatment or condition label stands for: meningococcal conjugate vaccine given as trial control. Library prep was done by the immunoSEQ multiplex PCR assay. In its TCRdb copy, this immuneACCESS table keeps in-frame sequences only and misses some clones. Where compared with another copy, unresolved V genes explain less than half of these, and the others have no known cause. The sample table contains 57,000 or so clones; only one count was recorded for more than 80% of them. The ten largest clones represent about 21% of the sample. The sequencing used peripheral blood, collected on day 0 of MenACWY control vaccination. The receptors originated from an adult in good health.

This clone was counted only a few times. The chain is built from TRBV2 and TRBJ2-7, with a possible D match to TRBD2 (6 bases). V was pared by 4 bases and J by 1 base, with 14 bases between. Germline V gene lookup returns CDR1 SNHLY and CDR2 FYNNEI. CDR3 length: 15 amino acids. The CDR3 DNA reads TGTGCCAGCAGTGGTAGCGGTAGTCGGTCCTACGAGCAGTACTTC. As protein: CASSGSGSRSYEQYF.

This chain links TRBV6-2 or TRBV6-3 with TRBJ2-2; D gene unclear. The CDR3 runs 16 residues. V was trimmed by 0 bases and J by 5 bases, leaving 13 bases between them. CDR1 is MNHEY and CDR2 is SVGEGT in the germline V gene. CDR3 loop: CASSYSKGPGTGELFF. The CDR3 DNA follows: TGTGCCAGCAGTTACTCGAAAGGCCCTGGAACCGGGGAGCTGTTTTTT.

V usage is TRBV5-5 and J usage is TRBJ2-7; D may be TRBD2 (6 bases). Germline V CDR1 and CDR2: SGHKS, YYEKEE (reference sequence). The CDR3 is 15 residues long. V was trimmed by 2 bases and J by 1 base, leaving 13 bases between them. The chain's CDR3 is CASSLIGGASYEQYF. The DNA of the CDR3 is TGTGCCAGCAGCTTAATAGGAGGGGCTTCCTACGAGCAGTACTTC. The complete variable domain, with remaining parts taken from reference TRBV5-5 and TRBJ2-7, reads DAGVTQSPTHLIKTRGQQVTLRCSPISGHKSVSWYQQVLGQGPQFIFQYYEKEERGRGNFPDRFSARQFPNYSSELNVNALLLGDSALYLCASSLIGGASYEQYFGPGTRLTVT.

The V gene is TRBV29-1, the J gene TRBJ2-4; weak D call: TRBD1 (5 bases). The V gene's germline CDR1 is SQVTM and CDR2 ANQGSEA. The CDR3 has 15 residues. V was clipped by 3 bases and J by 3 bases, with 15 bases between them. CDR3 in DNA: TGCAGCGTTGAGGTTAGGGGCCTAAGCAAAAACATTCAGTACTTC. The encoded protein is CSVEVRGLSKNIQYF.

This chain connects TRBV7-3 to TRBJ2-1; D is perhaps TRBD1 or TRBD2 (5 bases each). In germline, CDR1 is SGHTA, CDR2 FQGTGA. The CDR3 contains 15 residues. V lost 5 bases and J lost 1, with 12 bases in between. CDR3 residues: CASSPPGASYNEQFF. CDR3 coding DNA: TGTGCCAGCAGCCCACCCGGGGCTTCCTACAATGAGCAGTTCTTC.

The table lists this clone with a few counts. The chain uses TRBV19 and TRBJ1-4; D gene unclear. Trimming took 8 bases from V and 7 from J, leaving 23 bases between them. Germline CDR1 is LNHDA and CDR2 is SQIVND (reference sequence). The CDR3 is 16 amino acids. The CDR3 coding sequence is TGTGCCAGTTTCGACGGTAGGGCGCGAATGAGTGAAAAACTGTTTTTT. Translated, it gives CASFDGRARMSEKLFF.

The gene calls are TRBV18 and TRBJ2-7; D remains unclear. Trimming took off 2 bases at V and 0 bases at J, with 8 bases between the two ends. The germline CDR1 and CDR2 sequences are KGHSH and LQKENI. The length of the CDR3 is 14 residues. Here the CDR3 reads CASSPKVDSYEQYF. The CDR3 DNA follows: TGTGCCAGCTCACCAAAGGTTGACTCCTACGAGCAGTACTTC. The full variable domain, completed using reference TRBV18 and TRBJ2-7, is NAGVMQNPRHLVRRRGQEARLRCSPMKGHSHVYWYRQLPEEGLKFMVYLQKENIIDESGMPKERFSAEFPKEGPSILRIQQVVRGDSAAYFCASSPKVDSYEQYFGPGTRLTVT.

The genes are TRBV28 and TRBJ2-1; 10 bases match TRBD2. The CDR3 loop spans 15 amino acids. J gave up 7 bases and V 6 bases, and 9 bases lay outside the gene matches. Germline CDR1 MDHEN, CDR2 SYDVKM. The CDR3 DNA reads TGTGCCAGCAGGCGATCTAGCGGGAGTATGAATGAGCAGTTCTTC. It specifies CASRRSSGSMNEQFF.

The chain has TRBV7-2 and TRBJ1-2, with D perhaps TRBD1 (6 bases). Trimming left V 2 bases short and J 1 base short, with 14 bases between. The CDR3 runs 16 residues. Germline V lookup: CDR1 SGHTA, CDR2 FQGNSA. The CDR3 DNA reads TGTGCCAGCAGCTTAAGGGCGGCAGGGGTTAACTATGGCTACACCTTC. Translating gives CASSLRAAGVNYGYTF.

The gene calls are TRBV28 and TRBJ2-2; weak D call: TRBD2 (5 bases). V was cut by 5 bases and J by 9 bases, with 10 bases left in between. CDR1 MDHEN and CDR2 SYDVKM come from the germline V gene. The CDR3 runs 12 residues. The CDR3, as DNA: TGTGCCAGCAGTGAATCGGGAAGGGAGCTGTTTTTT. As protein: CASSESGRELFF.

This chain connects TRBV19 to TRBJ1-1; the match to TRBD1 covers 7 bases. Germline lookup yields CDR1 LNHDA and CDR2 SQIVND (reference sequence). Losses at the gene ends were 5 bases for V and 3 bases for J; bases not matched to a gene: 9. The length of the CDR3 is 15 residues. The CDR3 nucleotides read TGTGCCAGTAGTCCACGACAGGGTCGGCACACTGAAGCTTTCTTT. Its protein product is CASSPRQGRHTEAFF. The full variable domain, with the rest looked up from reference TRBV19 and TRBJ1-1, is DGGITQSPKYLFRKEGQNVTLSCEQNLNHDAMYWYRQDPGQGLRLIYYSQIVNDFQKGDIAEGYSVSREKKESFPLTVTSAQKNPTAFYLCASSPRQGRHTEAFFGQGTRLTVV.

The chain couples TRBV5-1 to TRBJ2-1, with a tentative D call TRBD2 (5 bases). The CDR3 contains 18 residues. The V gene's germline CDR1 is SGHRS and CDR2 YFSETQ. V was cut by 1 base and J by 6 bases, with 23 bases left in between. The DNA of the CDR3 is TGCGCCAGCAGCTTGACGAGTCTTCCACGGACTCGAGGCAATGAGCAGTTCTTC. Amino acid sequence: CASSLTSLPRTRGNEQFF.

The chain couples TRBV5-1 to TRBJ1-1; the match to TRBD1 covers 7 bases. Germline CDR1 reads SGHRS; CDR2 reads YFSETQ. The trim removed 4 bases at V and 5 bases at J, leaving 11 bases unmatched. The CDR3 contains 15 residues. CDR3 amino acids: CASSPPRQGGTEAFF. As DNA, the CDR3 is TGCGCCAGCAGCCCCCCCAGACAGGGCGGTACTGAAGCTTTCTTT.

This clone was seen a few times. One junction end does not reproduce the germline sequence, and a read error may be involved. The chain couples TRBV7-7 to TRBJ2-3; 9 bases line up with TRBD2. CDR3 length: 15 amino acids. Germline CDR1 reads SSHAT; CDR2 reads FNYEAQ (reference sequence). In nucleotides, the CDR3 is TGTGCTAGCAGCTTTAGCGGGAGAGGGTCAGATACGCAGTATTTT. Its translation is CASSFSGRGSDTQYF.

This clone was seen only a few times. Written as DNA, the CDR3 is TGTGCCAGCAGTTTATCCTCTAGAATCCACGAGCAGTACTTC. Encoded protein: CASSLSSRIHEQYF. The chain joins TRBV28 to TRBJ2-7; no reliable D call. V lost 1 base and J 5 bases, leaving 12 bases between the germline ends. This CDR3 is 14 amino acids long. In germline, CDR1 is MDHEN, CDR2 SYDVKM.

The chain has TRBV20-1 and TRBJ1-2; D is unclear. This CDR3 has 10 residues. Trimming removed 2 bases at V and 7 bases at J, with 5 bases between. Germline-derived CDR1 and CDR2 are DFQATT and SNEGSKA (reference sequence). The CDR3 DNA reads as TGCAGTGCTAGATCAGGTGGCTACACCTTC. Its protein product is CSARSGGYTF.

J is TRBJ2-7 and V is TRBV5-1; TRBD2 is a possible D gene (6 bases). The CDR3 runs to 15 residues. CDR1 and CDR2 (germline): SGHRS, YFSETQ. The ends were cut back, 3 bases at V and 2 bases at J, with 15 bases in the middle. CDR3: CASSSPGLPTYEQYF. The CDR3 nucleotides are TGCGCCAGCAGCTCTCCGGGACTGCCGACCTACGAGCAGTACTTC.

The chain uses TRBV6-5 and TRBJ2-7; 13 nucleotides line up with TRBD2. The CDR3 contains 15 residues. V gave up 6 bases and J gave up 2 bases; unmatched junction bases: 4. Germline V gene lookup returns CDR1 MNHEY and CDR2 SVGAGI. This CDR3 reads CASRAGLAGPYEQYF. In DNA, the CDR3 is TGTGCCAGCAGAGCGGGACTAGCGGGACCCTACGAGCAGTACTTC.

The chain employs TRBV4-2 and TRBJ1-1; TRBD1 matches 10 bases. The CDR3 totals 17 residues. The V segment lost 2 bases and the J segment 5 bases; nucleotides outside the gene matches: 11. The germline CDR1 and CDR2 sequences are LGHNA and YNFKEQ. CDR3 DNA: TGTGCCAGCAGCCAACGGGACAGGGGAGGGATTCGGACTGAAGCTTTCTTT. Protein: CASSQRDRGGIRTEAFF.

The chain links TRBV11-2 to TRBJ2-7; 7 bases align to TRBD1. V lost 6 bases to trimming and J lost 2 bases; unmatched junction nucleotides: 10. In germline, CDR1 is SGHAT, CDR2 FQNNGV. This CDR3 is built from 15 residues. Written as DNA, the CDR3 is TGTGCCAGCAGTCCTCCGGGACAGATTCCCTACGAGCAGTACTTC. Translation: CASSPPGQIPYEQYF.

This clone showed up just once. The genes are TRBV19 and TRBJ2-5, with a weak D call TRBD2 (5 bases). V lost 4 bases and J 2 bases, leaving 11 bases between the germline ends. This CDR3 region has 14 residues. The V gene's germline CDR1 is LNHDA and CDR2 SQIVND (reference sequence). CDR3 amino acids: CASSSLRGQETQYF. The CDR3, as DNA: TGTGCCAGTAGTAGCCTTCGCGGGCAAGAGACCCAGTACTTC.

This chain links TRBV10-1 with TRBJ1-1; TRBD1 matches 7 bases. The CDR3 contains 15 residues. Germline CDR1 and CDR2: WNHNN and SYGVQD (reference sequence). Unmatched junction bases numbered 5, after V lost 4 bases and J lost 0 bases. The CDR3 bases are TGCGCCAGCAGTGCCCGACAGGGCATGAACACTGAAGCTTTCTTT. Amino acids: CASSARQGMNTEAFF.

V gene TRBV5-1 combines with J gene TRBJ1-2, with 11 bases aligning to TRBD1. Germline CDR1 is SGHRS and CDR2 is YFSETQ. The junction had 6 bases not matched to a gene; V was cut back by 0 bases and J by 8 bases. The CDR3 runs to 15 residues. CDR3 sequence reads: CASSLEGQGAFGYTF. As DNA, the CDR3 is TGCGCCAGCAGCTTGGAAGGACAGGGGGCCTTCGGCTACACCTTC.

The CDR3 coding sequence is TGTGCCATCACTCTGGGGACAGGAGAGGGCTACACCTTC. Translating it yields CAITLGTGEGYTF. The chain joins TRBV10-3 to TRBJ1-2; TRBD1 agrees at 8 bases. V trimming: 7 bases; J trimming: 8 bases; junction bases outside the gene matches: 9. Germline V gene lookup returns CDR1 ENHRY and CDR2 SYGVKD. This CDR3 is 13 amino acids long.

To note about this clone: This sample also contains other DNA sequences that code for the same CDR3. The V call is TRBV12-3 or TRBV12-4, the J call TRBJ2-3; D gene ambiguous. The CDR3 has 12 amino acids. Trimming removed 5 bases at V and 3 bases at J, with 6 bases between. The CDR3 region has the DNA TGTGCCAGCAGTCCCCGGACAGATACGCAGTATTTT. Translating it yields CASSPRTDTQYF.

This chain joins TRBV6-1 and TRBJ1-2; D gene unclear. V was shortened by 0 bases and J by 8 bases, with 10 bases between the two germline ends. In germline, CDR1 is MNHNS, CDR2 SASEGT. The CDR3 consists of 13 residues. The CDR3 DNA follows: TGTGCCAGCAGTGAAGCGCCAGGCGGGGGCTACACCTTC. This encodes CASSEAPGGGYTF.

This clone was counted a few times. The chain carries TRBV3-1 (or the pseudogene TRBV3-2) and TRBJ2-1; TRBD2 matches at 12 bases. V lost 4 bases to trimming and J lost 8 bases; unmatched junction nucleotides: 18. Per germline, CDR1 LGHDT and CDR2 YNNKEL (reference sequence). The CDR3 is made up of 19 amino acids. The CDR3, as DNA: TGTGCCAGCAGCCGACTGGCCAAGCTAGCGGGAGGGGCCTTCGATGAGCAGTTCTTC. Its translation is CASSRLAKLAGGAFDEQFF.

The genes are TRBV4-2 and TRBJ2-2; D is perhaps TRBD2 (6 bases). Trimming left V 2 bases short and J 3 bases short, with 13 bases between. The CDR3 loop spans 16 amino acids. Germline V CDR1 and CDR2: LGHNA, YNFKEQ. DNA of the CDR3: TGTGCCAGCAGCCAAAGGCGGGAAGGGTACACCGGGGAGCTGTTTTTT. This sequence encodes CASSQRREGYTGELFF.

V usage is TRBV5-4 and J usage is TRBJ2-2; maybe TRBD2 (6 bases). CDR3 length: 17 amino acids. Trimming shortened V by 0 bases and J by 3 bases, and 15 bases separated the two germline ends. CDR1 and CDR2 (germline): SGHNT, YYREEE (reference sequence). The CDR3 DNA follows: TGTGCCAGCAGCTTGGTCGGGCTAGCGTTTGACACCGGGGAGCTGTTTTTT. Its protein is CASSLVGLAFDTGELFF.

J is TRBJ2-3 and V is TRBV10-2, with TRBD2 matching over 11 bases. Germline assignment: CDR1 WSHSY and CDR2 SAAADI. This CDR3 has 14 residues. V lost 5 bases and J lost 4; bases outside the gene matches: 2. CDR3 sequence (DNA): TGCGCCAGCAGTACTAGCGGGAGATCAGATACGCAGTATTTT. Protein product: CASSTSGRSDTQYF.